The 20 T cell receptor beta chains below were found in one sample sequenced in a study of blood T cells in healthy people across ages. Primed by a sample-barcoded 5' primer and a J-beta primer mix, a second PCR proceeded for 7 to 11 cycles. TCRdb independently ran MiXCR on the 5' RACE reads; one entry per CDR3 protein. The sample gives 1.5 million to 2 million distinct CDR3 sequences, 34% of which show up once; around 10% is in the top ten. The specimen was blood. The receptor set was obtained from a woman in her twenties or thirties in good health.

This chain uses TRBV20-1 with TRBJ1-2, with D unresolved. With 3 bases removed from V and 0 bases from J, the gap between germline ends came to 11 bases. Per the germline V gene, CDR1 is DFQATT and CDR2 is SNEGSKA (reference sequence). This CDR3 contains 14 residues. CDR3 protein: CSASGTWPNYGYTF. CDR3 bases: TGCAGTGCTAGTGGAACCTGGCCTAACTATGGCTACACCTTC.

This clonotype was seen only a few times. This chain links TRBV12-3 or TRBV12-4 with TRBJ2-2; 13 nucleotides align to TRBD2. This CDR3 contains 14 residues. V lost 8 bases and J lost 6; bases outside the gene matches: 3. The CDR3 loop reads CASELAGGPGELFF. CDR3 nucleotides: TGTGCCAGCGAACTAGCGGGAGGGCCCGGGGAGCTGTTTTTT.

For the CDR3, the DNA is TGTGCCAGCAGCTCTACTGAGGGGCGCACTGAAGCTTTCTTT. Translating gives CASSSTEGRTEAFF. V usage is TRBV7-8 and J usage is TRBJ1-1; possible D gene TRBD1, 5 bases. The V and J ends lost 4 bases and 4 bases respectively, with 13 bases between them. CDR1 and CDR2 (germline): SGHVS, FQNEAQ. The CDR3 is 14 amino acids.

This clonotype was counted between two and nine times. The genes are TRBV7-2 and TRBJ2-3, with 11 bases aligning to TRBD2. The V and J ends lost 1 base and 2 bases, in that order; junction bases with no gene match: 8. From germline, CDR1 is SGHTA and CDR2 FQGNSA. The CDR3 extends over 18 amino acids. The CDR3 sequence: CASSLVLAGAPYTDTQYF. CDR3 nucleotides: TGTGCCAGCAGCTTAGTACTAGCGGGGGCCCCCTACACAGATACGCAGTATTTT. Full variable domain (outside the CDR3, taken from reference TRBV7-2 and TRBJ2-3): GAGVSQSPSNKVTEKGKDVELRCDPISGHTALYWYRQSLGQGLEFLIYFQGNSAPDKSGLPSDRFSAERTGGSVSTLTIQRTQQEDSAVYLCASSLVLAGAPYTDTQYFGPGTRLTVL.

The CDR3 nucleotides are TGTGCCAGCACCATGGACATGGGGCAAGAGACCCAGTACTTC. It codes for CASTMDMGQETQYF. The V gene is TRBV2, the J gene TRBJ2-5; maybe TRBD1 (5 bases). CDR1 is SNHLY, CDR2 FYNNEI, per germline. The CDR3 is 14 amino acids. The V end lost 7 bases, the J end lost 2 bases, and 14 bases lay between the germline ends.

This clonotype was found a few times. CDR3 amino acids: CASSPTGNFRADTQYF. The CDR3 bases are TGTGCCAGCAGTCCCACAGGAAACTTTCGAGCAGATACGCAGTATTTT. V usage is TRBV12-3 or TRBV12-4 and J usage is TRBJ2-3; a weak D match, TRBD1 (5 bases). The CDR3 totals 16 residues. The germline V and J ends were trimmed by 5 bases and 4 bases, with 19 bases remaining between them.

This clonotype has only a few counts. The chain joins TRBV12-3 or TRBV12-4 to TRBJ1-5, with D possibly TRBD1 on 6 matching bases. The V and J ends lost 6 bases and 9 bases respectively, with 15 bases between them. The CDR3 totals 13 residues. The CDR3 protein is CASSPGQPGPQHF. The CDR3 DNA reads as TGTGCCAGCAGCCCAGGACAGCCGGGGCCCCAGCATTTT.

About this clonotype: At one of its ends the junction is not consistent with the germline gene, which may arise from a read error. This chain uses TRBV10-3 with TRBJ2-5; 10 bases align to TRBD2. The length of the CDR3 is 14 residues. Germline V gene sequence: CDR1 ENHRY, CDR2 SYGVKD. Here the CDR3 reads CAISVAGGKETQHF. Here the CDR3 DNA reads TGTGCCATCAGTGTAGCGGGAGGAAAGGAGACCCAGCACTTC.

This clonotype was recorded at least ten times. The chain recombines TRBV4-1 with TRBJ2-5; 8 bases are a match to TRBD1. The CDR3 runs to 15 residues. Germline V gives CDR1 MGHRA, CDR2 YSYEKL. V lost 4 bases, J lost 5 bases, and 9 bases stayed unmatched. CDR3 DNA sequence: TGCGCCAGCAGCCTCGAGGGACAGGTCGGGGAGACCCAGTACTTC. The encoded protein is CASSLEGQVGETQYF.

The sample holds a few counts of this clonotype. The chain combines TRBV20-1 with TRBJ2-1; D call uncertain. Germline CDR1 and CDR2: DFQATT and SNEGSKA (reference sequence). V was clipped by 2 bases and J by 13 bases, with 15 bases between them. CDR3 length equals 12 residues. The CDR3 region is CSARIDIQVQFF. The CDR3 region has the DNA TGCAGTGCTAGAATCGACATCCAGGTACAGTTCTTC.

V gene TRBV6-2 or TRBV6-3 combines with J gene TRBJ2-3; 10 positions match TRBD1. CDR3 length: 15 amino acids. Trimming removed 5 bases from V and 5 bases from J; junction bases left unmatched: 7. The germline CDR1 and CDR2 sequences are MNHEY and SVGEGT. This chain's CDR3 is CASSSDRGRIDTQYF. In nucleotides, the CDR3 is TGTGCCAGCAGTAGTGACAGGGGGCGAATAGATACGCAGTATTTT.

DNA of the CDR3: TGTGCCATCAGGGGGACTAGCGGGAGGGCCCACGAGCAGTACTTC. Amino acid sequence: CAIRGTSGRAHEQYF. This sequence joins TRBV10-3 and TRBJ2-7, with 16 bases aligning to TRBD2. CDR3 size: 15 residues. CDR1 is ENHRY and CDR2 is SYGVKD in the germline V gene. V lost 6 bases, J lost 5 bases, and 4 bases stayed unmatched.

This clonotype was recorded many times. This chain links TRBV29-1 with TRBJ2-7; maybe TRBD1 (5 bases). V lost 6 bases and J 3 bases, leaving 18 bases between the germline ends. CDR3 length equals 14 residues. Germline loops: CDR1 SQVTM, CDR2 ANQGSEA. The CDR3 region is CSVRRQGRNYEQYF. DNA of the CDR3: TGCAGCGTGAGGCGGCAGGGTCGAAACTACGAGCAGTACTTC.

This clonotype has only a few counts. The chain uses TRBV20-1 and TRBJ2-7; TRBD2 agrees at 13 bases. Trimming took 6 bases from V and 2 from J; bases not matched to a gene: 7. Germline lookup yields CDR1 DFQATT and CDR2 SNEGSKA (reference sequence). This CDR3 has 15 residues. CDR3 coding DNA: TGCAGTGCCAGGACTAGCGGGAGAAGGCCCTACGAGCAGTACTTC. This codes for CSARTSGRRPYEQYF.

The chain employs TRBV11-2 and TRBJ2-1; 8 nucleotides agree with TRBD2. V trimming: 5 bases; J trimming: 6 bases; junction bases outside the gene matches: 12. Germline V gene lookup returns CDR1 SGHAT and CDR2 FQNNGV. CDR3 length equals 16 residues. CDR3 residues: CASSPGPGGVANEQFF. DNA for the CDR3: TGTGCCAGCAGCCCCGGACCGGGAGGGGTGGCCAATGAGCAGTTCTTC.

Comments on this clonotype: At one end, the junction sequence differs from germline, possibly due to a read error. The V and J genes are TRBV7-8 and TRBJ2-3; 8 bases map to TRBD2. Germline CDR1 is SGHVS and CDR2 is FQNEAQ. This CDR3 is built from 14 residues. The CDR3 loop reads CVSSLERGTDTQYF. In DNA form, the CDR3 reads TGTGTCAGCAGCTTGGAGCGGGGGACAGATACGCAGTATTTT.

This clonotype turned up a few times. The chain joins TRBV7-8 to TRBJ2-1; D is unclear. V lost 7 bases and J 6 bases, leaving 13 bases between the germline ends. CDR1 and CDR2 (germline): SGHVS, FQNEAQ. This CDR3 contains 13 residues. The CDR3 DNA reads as TGTGCCAGCACCTTCTGGATCCTCAATGAGCAGTTCTTC. Translation gives CASTFWILNEQFF.

V usage is TRBV7-3 and J usage is TRBJ2-3; D remains ambiguous. Germline values: CDR1 SGHTA, CDR2 FQGTGA. The CDR3 length is 16 residues. V was shortened by 6 bases and J by 0 bases, with 16 bases between the two germline ends. The CDR3 DNA is TGTGCCAGCAGACCGACGGGTACGACTAGCACAGATACGCAGTATTTT. This gives the protein CASRPTGTTSTDTQYF. The full variable domain, rest sourced from reference TRBV7-3 and TRBJ2-3, is GAGVSQTPSNKVTEKGKYVELRCDPISGHTALYWYRQSLGQGPEFLIYFQGTGAADDSGLPNDRFFAVRPEGSVSTLKIQRTERGDSAVYLCASRPTGTTSTDTQYFGPGTRLTVL.

This rearrangement joins TRBV28 to TRBJ2-3, with TRBD1 matching over 8 bases. CDR1 and CDR2 from the germline V gene are MDHEN and SYDVKM. This CDR3 is 14 amino acids long. After removal of 3 bases from V and 4 bases from J, the junction contained 3 bases not matched to a gene. Here the CDR3 DNA reads TGTGCCAGCAGTTTGACAGGGGTCTCAGATACGCAGTATTTT. This sequence encodes CASSLTGVSDTQYF.

In this sample, this clonotype turned up many times. The V and J genes are TRBV20-1 and TRBJ2-7; 8 bases are shared with TRBD1. Per the germline V gene, CDR1 is DFQATT and CDR2 is SNEGSKA (reference sequence). V gave up 3 bases and J gave up 3 bases; unmatched junction bases: 4. This CDR3 is built from 13 residues. The CDR3 bases are TGCAGTGCTAGCCAGGGGGCGAGCTACGAGCAGTACTTC. Translated, it gives CSASQGASYEQYF.